These T cell receptor beta chains were read from a single sample in a study of shared T cell receptors in the human thymus. The data were produced by immunoSEQ multiplex PCR, yet TCRdb's version contains in-frame clones alone and is incomplete. This sample yields about 400,000 clones, of which over 90% are seen a single time; 0.015% to 0.02% belongs to the top ten. What was sequenced was thymocytes. Every receptor here comes from a human donor. Each CDR3 is given with its conserved first and last residue. Each record gives: V gene, clone size, D gene, J gene, CDR3 protein, CDR3 DNA. A D gene is named only where the DNA matches it firmly. Rows give clone size only sometimes, using once, few, many, or a class for an expanded clone.

v_gene: TRBV5-1; abundance: .; d_gene: .; j_gene: TRBJ1-2; CDR3aa: CASSGGHSYGYTF; CDR3nt: TGCGCCAGCAGCGGCGGACACAGCTATGGCTACACCTTC
v_gene: TRBV7-8; abundance: .; d_gene: .; j_gene: TRBJ2-2; CDR3aa: CASSLGEPGDTGELFF; CDR3nt: TGTGCCAGCAGCTTAGGGGAGCCGGGGGACACCGGGGAGCTGTTTTTT
v_gene: TRBV14; abundance: .; d_gene: .; j_gene: TRBJ2-2; CDR3aa: CASSRRQLGYGELFF; CDR3nt: TGTGCCAGCAGCCGCCGACAGTTGGGATACGGGGAGCTGTTTTTT
v_gene: TRBV5-1; abundance: .; d_gene: TRBD2; j_gene: TRBJ2-5; CDR3aa: CASSLPRRGGCQETQYF; CDR3nt: TGCGCCAGCAGCTTGCCGCGTCGGGGGGGCTGCCAAGAGACCCAGTACTTC
v_gene: TRBV27; abundance: .; d_gene: TRBD1; j_gene: TRBJ1-2; CDR3aa: CASSLSGTGKGYTF; CDR3nt: TGTGCCAGCAGTTTATCCGGGACAGGGAAAGGCTACACCTTC
v_gene: TRBV28; abundance: .; d_gene: .; j_gene: TRBJ2-7; CDR3aa: CASSLLGCLYF; CDR3nt: TGTGCCAGCAGTTTGCTAGGGTGCCTATACTTC
v_gene: TRBV14; abundance: .; d_gene: .; j_gene: TRBJ2-3; CDR3aa: CASSQDYRLAKSPDTQYF; CDR3nt: TGTGCCAGCAGCCAAGATTATAGGTTAGCCAAAAGTCCAGATACGCAGTATTTT
v_gene: TRBV4-1; abundance: .; d_gene: .; j_gene: TRBJ2-2; CDR3aa: CASSQGLYTGELFF; CDR3nt: TGCGCCAGCAGCCAAGGACTTTACACCGGGGAGCTGTTTTTT
v_gene: TRBV4-2; abundance: .; d_gene: TRBD2; j_gene: TRBJ2-1; CDR3aa: CASSQDGGEGINEQFF; CDR3nt: TGTGCCAGCAGCCAAGATGGCGGGGAGGGGATAAATGAGCAGTTCTTC
v_gene: TRBV11-2; abundance: few; d_gene: TRBD1; j_gene: TRBJ1-2; CDR3aa: CASSSGQGIHYGYTF; CDR3nt: TGTGCCAGCAGCTCGGGACAGGGAATACATTATGGCTACACCTTC
v_gene: TRBV28; abundance: .; d_gene: TRBD2; j_gene: TRBJ2-3; CDR3aa: CATLGTRLDTQYF; CDR3nt: TGTGCCACCCTAGGGACTAGACTAGATACGCAGTATTTT
v_gene: TRBV5-4; abundance: .; d_gene: TRBD2; j_gene: TRBJ2-1; CDR3aa: CASLASGKYNEQFF; CDR3nt: TGTGCCAGTCTAGCTAGCGGGAAATACAATGAGCAGTTCTTC
v_gene: TRBV19; abundance: .; d_gene: .; j_gene: TRBJ2-4; CDR3aa: CASSGRIGNIQYF; CDR3nt: TGTGCCAGTTCGGGCAGGATCGGAAACATTCAGTACTTC
v_gene: TRBV29-1; abundance: .; d_gene: TRBD1; j_gene: TRBJ2-2; CDR3aa: CSAGAGQGCTGELFF; CDR3nt: TGCAGCGCCGGGGCGGGACAGGGTTGCACCGGGGAGCTGTTTTTT
v_gene: TRBV14; abundance: once; d_gene: .; j_gene: TRBJ2-3; CDR3aa: CASSHGSTDTQYF; CDR3nt: TGTGCCAGCAGCCACGGTTCCACAGATACGCAGTATTTT
v_gene: TRBV7-6; abundance: once; d_gene: .; j_gene: TRBJ2-1; CDR3aa: CASSLGVRRHEQFF; CDR3nt: TGTGCCAGCAGCTTAGGCGTCCGACGTCATGAGCAGTTCTTC
v_gene: TRBV28; abundance: .; d_gene: .; j_gene: TRBJ1-5; CDR3aa: CASRPGPPRQGQPQHF; CDR3nt: TGTGCCAGCAGGCCTGGGCCTCCAAGGCAGGGTCAGCCCCAGCATTTT
v_gene: TRBV27; abundance: .; d_gene: TRBD2; j_gene: TRBJ2-2; CDR3aa: CASRSGRRFGELFF; CDR3nt: TGTGCCAGTCGTAGCGGGAGAAGGTTCGGGGAGCTGTTTTTT
v_gene: TRBV14; abundance: few; d_gene: .; j_gene: TRBJ2-5; CDR3aa: CASSHVTAGSFQETQYF; CDR3nt: TGTGCCAGCAGCCACGTTACGGCCGGGAGCTTCCAAGAGACCCAGTACTTC
v_gene: TRBV11-1; abundance: .; d_gene: .; j_gene: TRBJ2-5; CDR3aa: CASSPGHFQETQYF; CDR3nt: TGTGCCAGCAGCCCGGGACACTTCCAAGAGACCCAGTACTTC
v_gene: TRBV28; abundance: .; d_gene: .; j_gene: TRBJ2-5; CDR3aa: CASSFSFLKETQYF; CDR3nt: TGTGCCAGCAGTTTTAGTTTTTTGAAAGAGACCCAGTACTTC
v_gene: TRBV14; abundance: .; d_gene: .; j_gene: TRBJ1-1; CDR3aa: CASSQGQHGGENTEAFF; CDR3nt: TGTGCCAGCAGCCAAGGGCAGCACGGTGGGGAGAACACTGAAGCTTTCTTT
v_gene: TRBV15; abundance: .; d_gene: TRBD1; j_gene: TRBJ2-1; CDR3aa: CATSREKGQRAYNEQFF; CDR3nt: TGTGCCACCAGCAGAGAAAAGGGACAGAGGGCCTACAATGAGCAGTTCTTC
v_gene: TRBV19; abundance: .; d_gene: .; j_gene: TRBJ1-4; CDR3aa: CASSMAGTNEKLFF; CDR3nt: TGTGCCAGTAGTATGGCAGGGACTAATGAAAAACTGTTTTTT
v_gene: TRBV2; abundance: .; d_gene: TRBD2; j_gene: TRBJ2-3; CDR3aa: CASSRLAGDRVTDTQYF; CDR3nt: TGTGCCAGCAGTAGGCTAGCGGGAGACAGGGTCACAGATACGCAGTATTTT
v_gene: TRBV27; abundance: .; d_gene: .; j_gene: TRBJ1-5; CDR3aa: CASSSQGFQPQHF; CDR3nt: TGTGCCAGCAGTTCTCAGGGGTTTCAGCCCCAGCATTTT
v_gene: TRBV5-1; abundance: .; d_gene: .; j_gene: TRBJ2-3; CDR3aa: CASSLHGRLSTDTQYF; CDR3nt: TGCGCCAGCAGCTTGCACGGGAGACTGAGCACAGATACGCAGTATTTT
v_gene: TRBV27; abundance: .; d_gene: TRBD1; j_gene: TRBJ2-1; CDR3aa: CASRRTGMNEQFF; CDR3nt: TGTGCCAGCAGGCGGACAGGGATGAATGAGCAGTTCTTC
v_gene: TRBV5-4; abundance: .; d_gene: TRBD1; j_gene: TRBJ1-5; CDR3aa: CASSLRADRGGSDQPQHF; CDR3nt: TGTGCCAGCAGCTTGCGGGCCGACAGGGGGGGATCCGATCAGCCCCAGCATTTT
v_gene: TRBV29-1; abundance: .; d_gene: TRBD2; j_gene: TRBJ2-3; CDR3aa: CSVVGTSGSTDTQYF; CDR3nt: TGCAGCGTTGTCGGGACTAGCGGTAGCACAGATACGCAGTATTTT
v_gene: TRBV19; abundance: .; d_gene: TRBD1; j_gene: TRBJ2-1; CDR3aa: CASSAPPGQGGQYEQFF; CDR3nt: TGTGCCAGTAGTGCCCCGCCGGGACAGGGAGGACAATATGAGCAGTTCTTC
v_gene: TRBV28; abundance: .; d_gene: .; j_gene: TRBJ2-7; CDR3aa: CASSPDGYEQYF; CDR3nt: TGTGCCAGCAGCCCGGACGGATACGAGCAGTACTTC
v_gene: TRBV30; abundance: .; d_gene: .; j_gene: TRBJ1-1; CDR3aa: CAWWGNSEAFF; CDR3nt: TGTGCCTGGTGGGGAAACAGTGAAGCTTTCTTT
v_gene: TRBV2; abundance: .; d_gene: TRBD2; j_gene: TRBJ2-1; CDR3aa: CASRRTSNEQFF; CDR3nt: TGTGCCAGCAGGAGGACTAGCAATGAGCAGTTCTTC
v_gene: TRBV5-4; abundance: once; d_gene: .; j_gene: TRBJ2-3; CDR3aa: CASSLRLETPEDTQYF; CDR3nt: TGTGCCAGCAGCTTGCGTCTAGAGACCCCTGAGGATACGCAGTATTTT
v_gene: TRBV10-3; abundance: .; d_gene: .; j_gene: TRBJ1-6; CDR3aa: CAISDFAPDNSPLHF; CDR3nt: TGTGCCATCAGTGATTTTGCCCCTGATAATTCACCCCTCCACTTT
v_gene: TRBV14; abundance: .; d_gene: .; j_gene: TRBJ1-1; CDR3aa: CASSLTGRGTEAFF; CDR3nt: TGTGCCAGCAGCCTAACAGGGAGGGGCACTGAAGCTTTCTTT
v_gene: TRBV29-1; abundance: .; d_gene: .; j_gene: TRBJ2-1; CDR3aa: CSVSGEGALRRQFF; CDR3nt: TGCAGCGTCTCTGGGGAGGGGGCCCTGAGGAGGCAGTTCTTC
v_gene: TRBV14; abundance: .; d_gene: .; j_gene: TRBJ1-2; CDR3aa: CASSSRGGGYTF; CDR3nt: TGTGCCAGCAGCTCCCGCGGGGGTGGCTACACTTTC
v_gene: TRBV30; abundance: .; d_gene: .; j_gene: TRBJ2-4; CDR3aa: CAWRGYLAKNIQYF; CDR3nt: TGTGCCTGGAGGGGTTACCTAGCCAAAAACATTCAGTACTTC
v_gene: TRBV27; abundance: .; d_gene: .; j_gene: TRBJ2-1; CDR3aa: CASSLGEDGYYWAHEQFF; CDR3nt: TGTGCCAGCAGCCTGGGGGAAGATGGGTATTATTGGGCCCATGAGCAGTTCTTC
v_gene: TRBV15; abundance: .; d_gene: .; j_gene: TRBJ1-3; CDR3aa: CATSRDDGGAVNGNTIYF; CDR3nt: TGTGCCACCAGCAGAGATGACGGGGGCGCGGTGAATGGAAACACCATATATTTT
v_gene: TRBV28; abundance: .; d_gene: TRBD2; j_gene: TRBJ2-7; CDR3aa: CASTTFWKGLAEDEQYF; CDR3nt: TGTGCCAGCACCACGTTTTGGAAGGGACTAGCGGAGGACGAGCAGTACTTC
v_gene: TRBV9; abundance: .; d_gene: .; j_gene: TRBJ1-2; CDR3aa: CASTPERGFYGYTF; CDR3nt: TGTGCCAGCACCCCAGAGAGGGGGTTTTATGGCTACACCTTC
v_gene: TRBV18; abundance: .; d_gene: TRBD1; j_gene: TRBJ2-3; CDR3aa: CASSPPRDRSLSTDTQYF; CDR3nt: TGTGCCAGCTCACCACCCCGGGACAGATCTCTTAGCACAGATACGCAGTATTTT